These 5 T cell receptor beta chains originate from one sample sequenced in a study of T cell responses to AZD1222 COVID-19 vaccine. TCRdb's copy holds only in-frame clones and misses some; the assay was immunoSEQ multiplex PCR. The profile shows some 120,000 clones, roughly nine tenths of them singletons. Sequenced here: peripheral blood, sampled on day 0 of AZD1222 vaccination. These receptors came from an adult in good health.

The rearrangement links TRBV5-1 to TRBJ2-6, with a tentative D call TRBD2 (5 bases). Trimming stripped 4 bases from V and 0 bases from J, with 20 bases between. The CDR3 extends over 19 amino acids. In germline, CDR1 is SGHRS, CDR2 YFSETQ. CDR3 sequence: CASSPRVNPLSSGANVLTF. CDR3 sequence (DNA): TGCGCCAGCAGCCCGCGGGTCAACCCCCTTTCCTCTGGGGCCAACGTCCTGACTTTC.

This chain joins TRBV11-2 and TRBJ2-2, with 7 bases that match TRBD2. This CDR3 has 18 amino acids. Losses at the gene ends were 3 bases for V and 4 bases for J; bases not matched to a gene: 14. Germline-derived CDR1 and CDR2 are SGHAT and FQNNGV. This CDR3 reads CASSLRWGTTSGTGELFF. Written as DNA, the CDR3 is TGTGCCAGCAGCTTGAGGTGGGGGACTACCTCCGGCACCGGGGAGCTGTTTTTT.

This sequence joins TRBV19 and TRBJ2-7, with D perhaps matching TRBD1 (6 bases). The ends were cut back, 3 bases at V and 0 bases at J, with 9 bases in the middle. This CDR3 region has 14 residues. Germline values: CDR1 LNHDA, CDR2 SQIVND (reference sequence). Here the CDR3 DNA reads TGTGCCAGTAGTATTCAGGGGAGCTCCTACGAGCAGTACTTC. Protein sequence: CASSIQGSSYEQYF.

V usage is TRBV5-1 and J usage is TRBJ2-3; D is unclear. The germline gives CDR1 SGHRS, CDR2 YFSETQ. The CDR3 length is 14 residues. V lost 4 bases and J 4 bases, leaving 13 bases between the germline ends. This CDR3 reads CASSPSGVADTQYF. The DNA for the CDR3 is TGCGCCAGCAGCCCCTCTGGAGTGGCAGATACGCAGTATTTT.

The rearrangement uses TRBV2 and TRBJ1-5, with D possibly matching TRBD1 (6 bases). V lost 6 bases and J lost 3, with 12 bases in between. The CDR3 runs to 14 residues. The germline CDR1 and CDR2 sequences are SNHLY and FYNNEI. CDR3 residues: CASRDRIPNQPQHF. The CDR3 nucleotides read TGTGCCAGCAGGGACAGAATACCCAATCAGCCCCAGCATTTT.